This T cell receptor beta chain was sequenced for a study of T cells in localized non-small cell lung cancer. Study results and caveats: It remains possible that heterogeneity exists, since only one tumor region was sequenced. Among blood samples, higher T cell density accompanied longer overall survival. Clonality peaked in uninvolved adjacent lung rather than tumor.

Germline V CDR1 and CDR2: MGHRA, YSYEKL. This CDR3 spans 13 amino acids. Trimming pared 0 bases from V and 7 bases from J, leaving 8 bases between. Details on this clone: Its antigen is not identified.

Only in-frame clones appear in the TCRdb table, and some are missing; sequencing was by immunoSEQ multiplex PCR. The data contain over 950 clones, 39% of them seen just once; the ten biggest clones take up around 8.1%. The material sequenced was lung tumor tissue, taken before any cancer treatment. The genes are TRBV4-1 and TRBJ2-3; D is unclear. The clonotype originates from a woman aged 35 to 69 with stage I lung adenocarcinoma. The CDR3 DNA is TGCGCCAGCAGCCAAGATCCTGGACATACGCAGTATTTT. It encodes CASSQDPGHTQYF.